A single sample is the source of the 8 T cell receptor beta chains below, sequenced in a study of blood T cell repertoires in COVID-19. Using immunoSEQ multiplex PCR, the repertoire was profiled, and TCRdb retains in-frame clones only, with some absent. Of around 190,000 clones in the sample, more than 80% are singletons; the top ten hold approximately 11%. Sequenced input: peripheral blood. These receptors all come from a woman between 40 and 55 years old with COVID-19, enrolled during active disease.

The J gene is TRBJ1-2, the V gene TRBV12-3 or TRBV12-4; 7 nucleotides agree with TRBD1. The CDR3 is 13 residues long. With 2 bases clipped from V and 8 bases from J, the junction kept 5 bases outside the gene matches. CDR3 DNA: TGTGCCAGCAGTTTACCCGACAGGGACGGCTACACCTTC. Protein product: CASSLPDRDGYTF.

The J gene is TRBJ1-3, the V gene TRBV3-1 (or the pseudogene TRBV3-2); 8 bases agree with TRBD1. This CDR3 is 16 amino acids long. V was clipped by 3 bases and J by 4 bases; unmatched bases: 8. The germline V gene has CDR1 LGHDT and CDR2 YNNKEL (reference sequence). The DNA for the CDR3 is TGTGCCAGCAGCCATTCGGACAGGGTGTACGGAAACACCATATATTTT. The encoded protein is CASSHSDRVYGNTIYF.

The chain joins TRBV30 to TRBJ2-3; the D gene is possibly TRBD2 (6 bases). V dropped 0 bases and J dropped 4 bases, with 14 bases sitting between them. This CDR3 is 15 amino acids long. Germline CDR1 is GTSNPN and CDR2 is SVGIG (reference sequence). CDR3 sequence (DNA): TGTGCCTGGAGTGTAATTGCGGGGTTCGCAGATACGCAGTATTTT. This sequence encodes CAWSVIAGFADTQYF.

The gene calls are TRBV6-5 and TRBJ1-1; D not certain. CDR1 is MNHEY and CDR2 is SVGAGI in the germline V gene. The CDR3 has 14 amino acids. The ends were cut back, 0 bases at V and 10 bases at J, with 15 bases in the middle. CDR3 in DNA: TGTGCCAGCAGTTACTCCCGGACCGGGGAGAGAGCTTTCTTT. It is translated as CASSYSRTGERAFF.

The rearrangement joins TRBV9 to TRBJ2-6; D is possibly TRBD2 (5 bases). The CDR3 runs 17 residues. Per the germline V gene, CDR1 is SGDLS and CDR2 is YYNGEE. V lost 0 bases, J lost 0 bases, and 10 bases lay in between. The CDR3 DNA reads as TGTGCCAGCAGCGTAGGGACTCGCAGCTCTGGGGCCAACGTCCTGACTTTC. Translation: CASSVGTRSSGANVLTF.

The chain couples TRBV2 to TRBJ2-5; D possibly corresponds to TRBD1 (5 bases). The germline V and J ends were trimmed by 3 bases and 7 bases, with 9 bases remaining between them. The CDR3 extends over 12 amino acids. From germline, CDR1 is SNHLY and CDR2 FYNNEI. CDR3 bases: TGTGCCAGCAGTGACAGGGTTGGGACCCAGTACTTC. It codes for CASSDRVGTQYF.

The chain is built from TRBV2 and TRBJ1-1, with a possible D match to TRBD1 (6 bases). CDR1 and CDR2 from the germline V gene are SNHLY and FYNNEI. The CDR3 loop spans 16 amino acids. Trimming removed 6 bases at V and 0 bases at J, with 17 bases between. This CDR3 reads CASSPDRLLVNTEAFF. The CDR3 DNA sequence: TGTGCCAGCAGCCCAGACAGGCTACTGGTGAACACTGAAGCTTTCTTT.

The rearrangement uses TRBV5-1 and TRBJ1-3; tentatively, D is TRBD1 (5 bases). Per the germline V gene, CDR1 is SGHRS and CDR2 is YFSETQ. Trimming stripped 0 bases from V and 4 bases from J, with 11 bases between. The CDR3 contains 15 residues. Here the CDR3 reads CASSLAGVWGNTIYF. In DNA, the CDR3 is TGCGCCAGCAGCTTGGCGGGGGTCTGGGGAAACACCATATATTTT.